The TCR beta chain described here comes from a study of cytomegalovirus exposure and HLA in healthy donors. Produced via immunoSEQ multiplex PCR; TCRdb's table is partial and in-frame only. The sample holds around 130,000 clones; over 65% are singletons and the top ten take approximately 2%. Sequencing was done on a sample of PBMCs. This TCR derives from a woman aged 25 to 39 in good health and CMV-seronegative.

CDR3 bases: TGTGCCAGCAGTTACTCGGGGACAGTGGATGGCTACACCTTC. Protein sequence: CASSYSGTVDGYTF. V gene TRBV6-6 combines with J gene TRBJ1-2; 7 bases match TRBD1. V shed 0 bases, J shed 6 bases, and the junction held 4 bases outside the gene matches. Germline lookup yields CDR1 MNHNY and CDR2 SVGAGI (reference sequence). This CDR3 spans 14 amino acids.